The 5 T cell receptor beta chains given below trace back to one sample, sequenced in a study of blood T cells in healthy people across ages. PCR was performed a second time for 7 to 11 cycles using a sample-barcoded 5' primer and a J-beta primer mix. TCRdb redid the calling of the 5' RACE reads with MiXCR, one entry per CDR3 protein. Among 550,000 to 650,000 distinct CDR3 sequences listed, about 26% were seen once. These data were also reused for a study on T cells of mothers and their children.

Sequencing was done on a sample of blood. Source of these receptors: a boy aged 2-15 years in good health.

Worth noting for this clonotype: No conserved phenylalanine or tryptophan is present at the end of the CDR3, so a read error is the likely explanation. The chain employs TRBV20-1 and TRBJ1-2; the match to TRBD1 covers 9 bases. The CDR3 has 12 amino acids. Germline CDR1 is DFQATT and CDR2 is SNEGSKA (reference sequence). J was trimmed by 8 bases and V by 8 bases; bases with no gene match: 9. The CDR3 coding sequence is TGCAGTCGCCCACAGGGGGCGCACGGCTACACCGTC. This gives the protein CSRPQGAHGYTV.

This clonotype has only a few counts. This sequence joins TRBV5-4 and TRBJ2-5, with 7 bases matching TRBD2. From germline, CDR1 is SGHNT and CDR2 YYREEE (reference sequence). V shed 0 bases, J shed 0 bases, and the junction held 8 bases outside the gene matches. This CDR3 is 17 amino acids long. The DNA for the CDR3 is TGTGCCAGCAGCTTGGATGCGGGGGTACTGTACCAAGAGACCCAGTACTTC. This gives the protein CASSLDAGVLYQETQYF.

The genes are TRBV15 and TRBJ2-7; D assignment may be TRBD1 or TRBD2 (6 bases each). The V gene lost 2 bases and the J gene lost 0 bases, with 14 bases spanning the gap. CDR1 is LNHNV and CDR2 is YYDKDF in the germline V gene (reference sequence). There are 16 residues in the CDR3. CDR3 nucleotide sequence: TGTGCCACCAGCAGATTTTTATCGGGGGCCTCCTACGAGCAGTACTTC. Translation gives CATSRFLSGASYEQYF.

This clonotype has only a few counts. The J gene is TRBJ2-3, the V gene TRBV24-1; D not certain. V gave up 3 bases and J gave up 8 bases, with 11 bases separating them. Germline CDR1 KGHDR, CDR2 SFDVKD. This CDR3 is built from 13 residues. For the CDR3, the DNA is TGTGCCACCAGTGATGCAGATCCCGGTACGCAGTATTTT. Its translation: CATSDADPGTQYF.

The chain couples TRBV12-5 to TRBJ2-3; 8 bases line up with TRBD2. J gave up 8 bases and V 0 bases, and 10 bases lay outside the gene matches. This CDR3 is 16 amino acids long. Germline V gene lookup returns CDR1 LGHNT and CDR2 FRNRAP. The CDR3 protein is CASGLVSPVSGVTQYF. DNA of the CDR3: TGTGCTAGTGGTTTGGTCTCGCCGGTTAGCGGGGTTACGCAGTATTTT.